This TCR beta chain comes out of a study of blood T cell dynamics during melanoma immunotherapy. As for the study in general: Metastatic melanoma patients received first-line pembrolizumab or nivolumab plus ipilimumab. Whole-study findings and limits: At W3, later disease-control patients showed bifurcated PBMC repertoire changes, unlike progressors.

Germline trimming cut 4 bases from V and 7 bases from J; bases unmatched to any gene: 7. This CDR3 has 16 residues. Germline V lookup: CDR1 SGHNT, CDR2 YYREEE (reference sequence). Time point noted: week 3, after first cycle of checkpoint inhibitor. DNA loading was fixed at roughly 360 ng for all bulk PBMC samples. Profiled with immunoSEQ multiplex PCR; TCRdb holds only in-frame clones, not every one. Of about 6,000 clones listed, about four fifths are singletons. A note on this clone: The antigen is not known.

The sequencing used blood, collected from a patient treated with checkpoint blockade. This clonotype was obtained from a human donor with melanoma. The chain carries TRBV5-4 and TRBJ2-5; 16 bases map to TRBD2. The CDR3 nucleotides read TGTGCCAGCAGCCCGGGACTAGCGGGGGGGCAGGGGACCCAGTACTTC. Protein: CASSPGLAGGQGTQYF.